What follows is one T cell receptor beta chain and its context. This entry comes from a study of blood T cell repertoires in COVID-19. Study-wide context: Collection of acute and convalescent COVID-19 samples took place in the United States, Italy and Spain. Nucleic acid was either cDNA or gDNA, and it came from T cells, B-cell-depleted T cells, or PBMCs.

CDR3 size: 15 residues. Germline loops: CDR1 LNHDA, CDR2 SQIVND (reference sequence). V dropped 9 bases and J dropped 10; count of bases not matched to a gene: 15. How the authors handled the data: Quantification of nucleated cells was approximated via reference gene primer amplification. Measured with immunoSEQ multiplex PCR; TCRdb has only the in-frame clones, and not every one. The V and J calls and the clone size are those of that table, but D and trimming were determined from the DNA. The repertoire holds tens of thousands of clones, with 88% as singletons. Input material: peripheral blood. This clonotype originated in a woman in her fifties or sixties with active or convalescent COVID-19. J is TRBJ1-4 and V is TRBV19; 9 bases agree with TRBD1. The CDR3 protein is CASQGTGKSPGKLFF. CDR3 DNA sequence: TGTGCCAGCCAAGGGACAGGGAAGTCTCCCGGAAAACTGTTTTTT.